Listed below are T cell receptor beta chains from one sample, sequenced in a study of molecular identifiers for immune sequencing clone quantification. TCRdb re-called the PCR reads through MiXCR, storing one row per CDR3 protein. The sample lists fewer than 45,000 distinct CDR3 sequences, about 18% occurring once. The specimen was naive CD8+ T cells from blood, with Jurkat cell RNA spiked in. Receptors originate from a human donor in good health. Some libraries in this study had Jurkat cell RNA spiked in. Each CDR3 is given without its conserved first and last residue. D genes are given only for firm matches.

D | J | V | CDR3
TRBD2 | TRBJ2-3 | TRBV13 | ASSFEGLAGGPTDTQY
NA | TRBJ2-7 | TRBV3-1 | ASSPGQTYEQY
NA | TRBJ2-1 | TRBV29-1 | SVVGNPKSYNEQF
NA | TRBJ1-1 | TRBV7-9 | ASSLGARVTEAF
TRBD1 | TRBJ2-2 | TRBV12-5 | ASGYILQGAYTGQLF
NA | TRBJ1-5 | TRBV29-1 | SVESTAYSNQPQH
NA | TRBJ2-7 | TRBV7-2 | ASSLAPLYEQY
TRBD2 | TRBJ2-5 | TRBV7-6 | ASSSLLAGGPQETQY
NA | TRBJ2-3 | TRBV19 | ASVDSTDTQY
NA | TRBJ2-1 | TRBV7-2 | ASSTYDNEQF
NA | TRBJ2-1 | TRBV4-1 | ASSPPGLNEQF
NA | TRBJ2-7 | TRBV20-1 | SASLGRPYEQY
NA | TRBJ2-5 | TRBV27 | ASSLMAQETQY
TRBD1 | TRBJ2-3 | TRBV7-9 | ASSPAGGAHTQY
NA | TRBJ2-3 | TRBV20-1 | SASIAGTPRTDTQY
NA | TRBJ1-1 | TRBV4-3 | ASSQDIPMNTEAF
NA | TRBJ2-1 | TRBV4-1 | ASSQDVGSYNEQF
NA | TRBJ2-3 | TRBV6-2/TRBV6-3 | ASTSGVNTDTQY
NA | TRBJ2-1 | TRBV28 | ASSTSAVEYNEQF
NA | TRBJ2-7 | TRBV29-1 | SVERVSGMVSYEQY
NA | TRBJ2-1 | TRBV29-1 | SPQSGAEQF
NA | TRBJ2-2 | TRBV4-2 | ASSHGLGRPTGELF
TRBD2 | TRBJ2-2 | TRBV20-1 | SARALAGGDTGELF
NA | TRBJ2-3 | TRBV5-4 | APRRMGGQGTDTQY
TRBD1 | TRBJ2-3 | TRBV5-6 | ASSLGTGGPDTQY
TRBD2 | TRBJ2-1 | TRBV23-1 | ASSRGSSYNEQF
NA | TRBJ2-3 | TRBV20-1 | SARVLMTDTSTDTQY
TRBD1 | TRBJ2-7 | TRBV28 | ASSSRDRVYEQY
NA | TRBJ1-1 | TRBV23-1 | ASSQPRKGGFTEAF
NA | TRBJ1-4 | TRBV7-9 | ASSLVAGEDEKLF
NA | TRBJ2-7 | TRBV27 | ASRTTGKSSYEQY
TRBD2 | TRBJ2-3 | TRBV7-6 | ASSSGPSGGASDTQY
NA | TRBJ1-5 | TRBV6-5 | ASNLPGPRYDSNQPQH
NA | TRBJ2-3 | TRBV4-3 | ASSQDSSRFTDTQY
TRBD2 | TRBJ2-5 | TRBV5-4 | ASSSRVAGHQETQY
TRBD1 | TRBJ2-2 | TRBV12-3/TRBV12-4 | ASGQGVTGELF
TRBD1 | TRBJ2-1 | TRBV5-3 | ASSPPGQGSDNEQF
TRBD1 | TRBJ2-2 | TRBV20-1 | SARGMDRANTGELF
NA | TRBJ2-7 | TRBV4-3 | ASSHGASPYEQY